Below, 21 T cell receptor beta chains from the same sample are listed, as sequenced in a study of T cell responses to AZD1222 COVID-19 vaccine. Here immunoSEQ multiplex PCR was the method, and the copy in TCRdb shows in-frame clones only, minus some. This table holds about 120,000 clones, roughly 90% found once. Sequences were derived from peripheral blood, sampled 28 days after the second AZD1222 dose. The receptors shown here come from an adult who received the AZD1222 COVID-19 vaccine.

The genes are TRBV19 and TRBJ1-2, with 8 bases lining up with TRBD1. This CDR3 spans 12 amino acids. Germline V CDR1 and CDR2: LNHDA, SQIVND (reference sequence). The junction had 9 bases not matched to a gene; V was cut back by 10 bases and J by 8 bases. The CDR3 here is CATYRTGKGYTF. Here the CDR3 DNA reads TGTGCCACCTACCGGACAGGGAAAGGCTACACCTTC. Full variable domain (remainder filled in from reference TRBV19 and TRBJ1-2): DGGITQSPKYLFRKEGQNVTLSCEQNLNHDAMYWYRQDPGQGLRLIYYSQIVNDFQKGDIAEGYSVSREKKESFPLTVTSAQKNPTAFYLCATYRTGKGYTFGSGTRLTVV.

This clone was observed a single time. This chain connects TRBV4-2 to TRBJ2-3, with TRBD2 matching 8 bases. The CDR3 sequence is 15 residues long. CDR1 is LGHNA and CDR2 is YNFKEQ in the germline V gene. V lost 5 bases to trimming and J lost 4 bases; unmatched junction nucleotides: 8. The CDR3 region has the DNA TGTGCCAGCAGCTCCACGGGGGGGGCGGCAGATACGCAGTATTTT. This codes for CASSSTGGAADTQYF.

The V gene is TRBV21-1, the J gene TRBJ1-6; the table's D call, TRBD1, has no DNA check behind it. TRBV21-1 is marked as a pseudogene. The CDR3 is made up of 15 amino acids. CDR3 protein: CASKQGIAYNSPLHF. In DNA, the CDR3 is TGTGCCAGTAAACAGGGGATCGCCTATAATTCACCCCTCCACTTT.

V is TRBV3-1 (or the pseudogene TRBV3-2) and J is TRBJ2-7; TRBD2 matches 10 bases. The CDR3 length is 12 residues. The V segment lost 11 bases and the J segment 3 bases; nucleotides outside the gene matches: 4. CDR1 is LGHDT and CDR2 is YNNKEL in the germline V gene (reference sequence). This CDR3 reads CAVRTSGYEQYF. CDR3 nucleotides: TGTGCCGTACGGACTAGCGGCTACGAGCAGTACTTC.

J is TRBJ2-7 and V is TRBV18; D is unresolved. CDR3 length: 14 amino acids. The V gene's germline CDR1 is KGHSH and CDR2 LQKENI. Deletions cut 2 bases from V and 3 bases from J, with 11 bases between. Here the CDR3 reads CASSPTLRDYEQYF. CDR3 in DNA: TGTGCCAGCTCACCAACTCTCCGAGACTACGAGCAGTACTTC.

The chain uses TRBV3-1 (or the pseudogene TRBV3-2) and TRBJ1-3; TRBD1 might be the D (6 bases). V was clipped by 1 base and J by 8 bases, with 9 bases between them. The CDR3 covers 13 residues. The germline CDR1 and CDR2 sequences are LGHDT and YNNKEL (reference sequence). The CDR3 loop reads CASSQVGGHTIYF. CDR3 sequence (DNA): TGTGCCAGCAGCCAAGTCGGGGGGCACACCATATATTTT.

This clone was found a few times. This chain links TRBV19 with TRBJ2-2, with 9 bases aligning to TRBD1. The CDR3 loop spans 14 amino acids. Germline lookup yields CDR1 LNHDA and CDR2 SQIVND (reference sequence). Trimming at V came to 6 bases and at J to 2 bases, leaving 1 base not matched to a gene. The CDR3 spells CASRDRGNTGELFF. CDR3 in DNA: TGTGCCAGTAGGGACAGGGGAAACACCGGGGAGCTGTTTTTT.

This rearrangement joins TRBV18 to TRBJ1-5; possible D gene TRBD1, 5 bases. Per germline, CDR1 KGHSH and CDR2 LQKENI. V lost 0 bases to trimming and J lost 1 base, with 7 bases between them. The CDR3 is 15 residues long. The CDR3 sequence: CASSPPGESNQPQHF. As DNA, the CDR3 is TGTGCCAGCTCACCACCGGGGGAAAGCAATCAGCCCCAGCATTTT.

The chain couples TRBV6-6 to TRBJ1-5, with 8 bases lining up with TRBD1. V lost 0 bases, J lost 4 bases, and 5 bases stayed unmatched. CDR3 length: 16 amino acids. CDR1 MNHNY and CDR2 SVGAGI come from the germline V gene (reference sequence). CDR3 amino acids: CASSYSMGQENQPQHF. The CDR3 nucleotides read TGTGCCAGCAGTTACTCGATGGGACAGGAGAATCAGCCCCAGCATTTT.

The V gene is TRBV5-1, the J gene TRBJ1-1; D unresolved. Germline V lookup: CDR1 SGHRS, CDR2 YFSETQ. V was pared by 4 bases and J by 5 bases, with 15 bases between. The CDR3 totals 14 residues. The CDR3 sequence is CASSPSLTTTEAFF. The CDR3 bases are TGCGCCAGCAGCCCCTCCCTTACCACAACTGAAGCTTTCTTT.

V and J are TRBV12-3 or TRBV12-4 and TRBJ2-7; D remains unclear. V was clipped by 1 base and J by 5 bases, with 9 bases between them. CDR3 length: 13 residues. CDR3 residues: CASSLGEWDEQYF. The CDR3 bases are TGTGCCAGCAGTTTAGGGGAATGGGACGAGCAGTACTTC.

CDR3 sequence (DNA): TGTGCCAGCAGTTTACCCACACTCTCCTACGAGCAGTACTTC. Its protein product is CASSLPTLSYEQYF. V and J are TRBV28 and TRBJ2-7, with no clear D. CDR1 is MDHEN and CDR2 is SYDVKM in the germline V gene. The V end lost 2 bases, the J end lost 0 bases, and 8 bases lay between the germline ends. The CDR3 spans 14 residues.

The chain joins TRBV19 to TRBJ1-5; TRBD1 is a possible D gene (5 bases). The CDR3 runs 15 residues. The V end was cut by 3 bases, the J end by 2 bases, with 11 bases between. Germline V gene sequence: CDR1 LNHDA, CDR2 SQIVND (reference sequence). The CDR3 DNA reads TGTGCCAGTAGTATCCGCGCCAGGGGCAATCAGCCCCAGCATTTT. Residues: CASSIRARGNQPQHF.

This chain uses TRBV6-2 or TRBV6-3 with TRBJ1-2; the match to TRBD1 covers 7 bases. The CDR3 extends over 15 amino acids. V shed 5 bases and J 4 bases; nucleotides not matched to a gene: 10. CDR1 is MNHEY, CDR2 SVGEGT, per germline. The CDR3 reads CASSPTPDRTYGYTF. In DNA, the CDR3 is TGTGCCAGCAGTCCAACTCCGGACAGGACCTATGGCTACACCTTC.

This chain joins TRBV19 and TRBJ2-1; 9 bases are shared with TRBD1. Germline values: CDR1 LNHDA, CDR2 SQIVND (reference sequence). V trimming: 5 bases; J trimming: 4 bases; junction bases outside the gene matches: 12. This CDR3 comprises 17 residues. DNA of the CDR3: TGTGCCAGTAGTGGCCATAGGGCGGACAGGGGTTACAATGAGCAGTTCTTC. This codes for CASSGHRADRGYNEQFF.

The genes are TRBV28 and TRBJ1-2, with a tentative D call TRBD1 (6 bases). Germline CDR1 and CDR2: MDHEN and SYDVKM. The CDR3 is 16 residues long. V lost 7 bases to trimming and J lost 4 bases, with 22 bases between them. CDR3 DNA: TGTGCCAGCAAGGTCCCGGGGGGGGCTCGGGGCTATGGCTACACCTTC. This gives the protein CASKVPGGARGYGYTF.

The V and J genes are TRBV5-1 and TRBJ2-5; possible D gene TRBD1, 5 bases. This CDR3 is 13 amino acids long. The germline CDR1 and CDR2 sequences are SGHRS and YFSETQ. V lost 0 bases and J 5 bases, leaving 8 bases between the germline ends. In DNA, the CDR3 is TGCGCCAGCAGCTTGGCAGGGCGGGAGACCCAGTACTTC. Its translation is CASSLAGRETQYF.

This clone was recorded once. The chain has TRBV7-6 and TRBJ2-7; tentatively, D is TRBD1 or TRBD2 (6 bases each). V shed 5 bases and J shed 2 bases, with 16 bases lying between them. The CDR3 is 15 amino acids. CDR1 and CDR2 from the germline V gene are SGHVS and FNYEAQ. Written as DNA, the CDR3 is TGTGCCAGCAGCGCGGGACATTCTCCTACCTACGAGCAGTACTTC. It encodes CASSAGHSPTYEQYF.

The J gene is TRBJ2-5, the V gene TRBV11-1, with TRBD2 as a possible D gene (6 bases). The CDR3 covers 15 residues. CDR1 is SGHAT and CDR2 is FQDESV in the germline V gene (reference sequence). V was clipped by 4 bases and J by 1 base, with 13 bases between them. CDR3 region: CASSSLRRVQETQYF. CDR3 sequence (DNA): TGTGCCAGCAGCTCCCTGCGGAGGGTCCAAGAGACCCAGTACTTC.

The chain recombines TRBV30 with TRBJ1-5; 8 nucleotides match TRBD1. Germline CDR1 reads GTSNPN; CDR2 reads SVGIG (reference sequence). The CDR3 spans 18 residues. V lost 3 bases and J lost 0; bases outside the gene matches: 13. CDR3 DNA sequence: TGTGCCTGGAGGGCCCGGACAGGGAAAGGGTATAGCAATCAGCCCCAGCATTTT. Protein product: CAWRARTGKGYSNQPQHF.

The genes are TRBV6-4 and TRBJ2-2, with TRBD2 as a possible D gene (6 bases). The CDR3 is made up of 13 amino acids. V was shortened by 6 bases and J by 5 bases, with 10 bases between the two germline ends. From germline, CDR1 is MRHNA and CDR2 SNTAGT. The CDR3 sequence is CASSPRGTGELFF. The CDR3 coding sequence is TGTGCCAGCAGCCCCCGGGGGACCGGGGAGCTGTTTTTT.